This TCR beta chain is from a study of blood T cell repertoires in COVID-19. Original methodology: Amplifying reference gene primers gave estimates of nucleated cell counts. The repertoire was sequenced with immunoSEQ multiplex PCR; TCRdb's copy has only in-frame clones and lacks some. The DNA was the basis for D and trimming; V, J and clone size are from that table. Here the sample spans just over 650,000 clones, around 89% being singletons. The junction had 3 bases not matched to a gene; V was cut back by 1 base and J by 1 base. The CDR3 is made up of 15 amino acids. Germline V gene data show CDR1 as LNHDA and CDR2 as SQIVND (reference sequence). Comment on this clone: This CDR3 is also generated by other DNA sequences in the sample.

What was sequenced was peripheral blood. This TCR was sampled from a young woman with acute or convalescent COVID-19. The chain carries TRBV19 and TRBJ1-1, with 7 bases that match TRBD1. The CDR3 region has the DNA TGTGCCAGTAGTATAGCGGGACAGAGGAACACTGAAGCTTTCTTT. Its protein is CASSIAGQRNTEAFF.